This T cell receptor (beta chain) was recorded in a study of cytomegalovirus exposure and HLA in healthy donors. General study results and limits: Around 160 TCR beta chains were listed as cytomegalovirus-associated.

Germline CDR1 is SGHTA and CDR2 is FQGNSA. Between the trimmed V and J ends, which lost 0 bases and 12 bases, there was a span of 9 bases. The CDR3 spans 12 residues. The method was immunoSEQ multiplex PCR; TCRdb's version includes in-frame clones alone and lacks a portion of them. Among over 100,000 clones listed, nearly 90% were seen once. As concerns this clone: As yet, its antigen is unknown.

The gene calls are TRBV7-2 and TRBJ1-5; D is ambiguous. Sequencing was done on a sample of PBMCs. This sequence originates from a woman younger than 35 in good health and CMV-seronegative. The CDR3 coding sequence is TGTGCCAGCAGCTTAGCTGGACTCTTCCAGCATTTT. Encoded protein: CASSLAGLFQHF.